This record concerns one T cell receptor beta chain sequence. The sample is drawn from a study of blood T cell repertoires in COVID-19. Study details: The analysed material was cDNA or gDNA that came from T cells, B-cell-depleted T cells, or PBMCs.

This CDR3 is 16 amino acids long. As processed by the authors: Amplification from reference gene primers served as the basis for estimated nucleated cell counts. The method was immunoSEQ multiplex PCR; TCRdb's version includes in-frame clones alone and lacks a portion of them. V and J calls and clone size are as listed in that table; D and trimming were resolved from the DNA. The sample contains around 230,000 clones, about 83% of which appear only once. Sequences were obtained from peripheral blood. The V call is TRBV12-2, the J call TRBJ1-5. TRBV12-2 is annotated as a pseudogene. This sequence was found in a woman aged 45-65 years with acute or convalescent COVID-19. CDR3 residues: CASRSDLREDNQPQHF. The CDR3 DNA reads as TGTGCAAGTCGCTCCGACCTCCGGGAGGACAATCAGCCCCAGCATTTT.